This T cell receptor (beta chain) was identified in a study of shared clonotypes between healthy human individuals. Study-wide points: Rarefaction showed that sequencing of sorted subsets was incomplete (despite large depth).

Trimming left V 5 bases short and J 5 bases short, with 19 bases between. This CDR3 comprises 15 residues. Germline loops: CDR1 SGHVS, CDR2 FNYEAQ. CD8 cells regarded as naive lacked CD45RO, were positively chosen for CCR7, and omitted terminally differentiated effector memory CD45RA+ cells. On sorted subsets, replicate PCRs used 150 to 250 ng DNA, or roughly 30,000 T cell genomes. Profiled with immunoSEQ multiplex PCR; TCRdb holds only in-frame clones, not every one. This table holds roughly 650,000 clones, approximately 96% found once. This clone was found once. What it binds is not known. The sequence was obtained from a woman aged 25 to 39 in good health. This chain links TRBV7-6 with TRBJ2-7, with D possibly matching TRBD1 (6 bases). Sequencing was carried out using naive CD8+ T cells sorted from blood. DNA of the CDR3: TGTGCCAGCAGCCTAAACAGGGCCCCTCCCAACGAGCAGTACTTC. Translating it yields CASSLNRAPPNEQYF.